The 21 T cell receptor beta chains presented below share a single source sample, sequenced in a study of memory CD4+ T cells and cytomegalovirus serostatus. Single viable CD3+CD4+CD8-CD45RO+ cells were sorted as the memory CD4+ T cells. Profiling relied on immunoSEQ multiplex PCR, and the TCRdb table lists in-frame clones only, not all of them. The sample contains under 55,000 clones, approximately 80% of which appear only once. Specimen: memory CD4+ T cells from blood. All receptors come from an adult in good health and CMV-seropositive.

V gene TRBV18 combines with J gene TRBJ1-2, with 8 nucleotides matching TRBD1. V lost 5 bases to trimming and J lost 8 bases; unmatched junction nucleotides: 13. The V gene's germline CDR1 is KGHSH and CDR2 LQKENI. This CDR3 has 15 residues. The CDR3 region is CASSFETGGGGGYTF. The CDR3 DNA sequence: TGTGCCAGCTCATTCGAAACAGGGGGAGGAGGAGGCTACACCTTC.

The CDR3: CASSLVRGLGEQYF. The DNA of the CDR3 is TGTGCCAGCAGCTTGGTTCGCGGTTTGGGCGAGCAGTACTTC. The chain employs TRBV7-8 and TRBJ2-7; D remains unclear. The CDR3 sequence is 14 residues long. Per the germline V gene, CDR1 is SGHVS and CDR2 is FQNEAQ. The V and J ends lost 3 bases and 6 bases respectively, with 15 bases between them.

This sequence joins TRBV5-3 and TRBJ2-5, with a weak D call TRBD2 (6 bases). TRBV5-3 is designated an ORF whose function remains uncertain. This CDR3 is built from 16 residues. Trimming shortened V by 1 base and J by 2 bases, and 15 bases separated the two germline ends. The CDR3 DNA reads TGTGCCAGAAGCTTGAAGACTAGTCCCTCTCAAGAGACCCAGTACTTC. Translated, it gives CARSLKTSPSQETQYF.

The rearrangement uses TRBV4-1 and TRBJ1-1; D is undetermined. The CDR3 extends over 14 amino acids. V was trimmed by 0 bases and J by 4 bases, leaving 9 bases between them. The germline CDR1 and CDR2 sequences are MGHRA and YSYEKL. CDR3 coding DNA: TGCGCCAGCAGCCAAGATCAACGGGGCACTGAAGCTTTCTTT. Amino acids: CASSQDQRGTEAFF.

The V and J genes are TRBV6-5 and TRBJ1-5, with TRBD1 as a possible D gene (6 bases). V was cut by 6 bases and J by 1 base, with 13 bases left in between. In germline, CDR1 is MNHEY, CDR2 SVGAGI. The CDR3 extends over 15 amino acids. CDR3 sequence reads: CASRPITGSNQPQHF. The DNA of the CDR3 is TGTGCCAGCAGACCGATCACAGGGAGCAATCAGCCCCAGCATTTT.

The chain carries TRBV18 and TRBJ1-4; possible D gene TRBD1, 5 bases. Germline lookup yields CDR1 KGHSH and CDR2 LQKENI. This CDR3 spans 14 amino acids. V lost 6 bases, J lost 7 bases, and 15 bases lay in between. The CDR3 DNA reads TGTGCCAGCTCTCCGACCGGGACGGCTGAAAAACTGTTTTTT. It is translated as CASSPTGTAEKLFF.

This clone was counted once. V usage is TRBV27 and J usage is TRBJ1-5; TRBD1 might be the D (5 bases). This CDR3 has 14 residues. Germline V gives CDR1 MNHEY, CDR2 SMNVEV (reference sequence). The V and J ends lost 5 bases and 0 bases respectively, with 8 bases between them. The CDR3 reads CASSLQGSNQPQHF. CDR3 DNA sequence: TGTGCCAGCAGTCTCCAGGGTAGCAATCAGCCCCAGCATTTT.

The gene calls are TRBV29-1 and TRBJ2-7; tentatively, D is TRBD2 (6 bases). The CDR3 loop spans 14 amino acids. V was clipped by 4 bases and J by 6 bases, with 19 bases between them. Germline V lookup: CDR1 SQVTM, CDR2 ANQGSEA. The CDR3 DNA follows: TGCAGCGTTGGAAGGCGGAGGGGCTCAGCCGAGCAGTACTTC. Translation: CSVGRRRGSAEQYF.

The genes are TRBV23-1 and TRBJ1-4, with no clear D. TRBV23-1 is assigned to the ORF class and has an uncertain function. The CDR3 contains 12 residues. V was clipped by 7 bases and J by 5 bases, with 8 bases between them. CDR3 DNA sequence: TGCGCCAGCACCCCTCCGAATGAAAAACTGTTTTTT. It specifies CASTPPNEKLFF.

The chain uses TRBV2 and TRBJ1-1; D unclear. Trimming stripped 5 bases from V and 1 base from J, with 8 bases between. Germline V gives CDR1 SNHLY, CDR2 FYNNEI. CDR3 length equals 13 residues. CDR3 in DNA: TGTGCCAGCAGTATGGCGGGGAACACTGAAGCTTTCTTT. Protein sequence: CASSMAGNTEAFF.

The chain carries TRBV6-6 and TRBJ1-2; unclear D gene. The CDR3 spans 11 residues. V was clipped by 7 bases and J by 3 bases, with 6 bases between them. Germline V gene sequence: CDR1 MNHNY, CDR2 SVGAGI (reference sequence). CDR3 residues: CASTGDYGYTF. CDR3 nucleotide sequence: TGTGCCAGCACCGGGGACTATGGCTACACCTTC.

Written as DNA, the CDR3 is TGTGCCAGCAGTTTTCCCCGCCCGGGCGGGCTCAATGAGCAGTTCTTC. It translates to CASSFPRPGGLNEQFF. The chain employs TRBV28 and TRBJ2-1, with a weak D call TRBD2 (5 bases). V was shortened by 3 bases and J by 6 bases, with 18 bases between the two germline ends. The CDR3 spans 16 residues. The V gene's germline CDR1 is MDHEN and CDR2 SYDVKM.

In nucleotides, the CDR3 is TGTGCCAGCAGGGAACAGGGGTTCACTGAAGCTTTCTTT. It codes for CASREQGFTEAFF. The chain employs TRBV2 and TRBJ1-1, with 7 bases that match TRBD1. V was pared by 6 bases and J by 4 bases, with 5 bases of the junction left unmatched. CDR1 and CDR2 (germline): SNHLY, FYNNEI. The CDR3 totals 13 residues.

This rearrangement joins TRBV28 to TRBJ2-7; D unclear. V lost 5 bases and J lost 4, with 6 bases in between. The CDR3 is 11 amino acids. Germline V gives CDR1 MDHEN, CDR2 SYDVKM. The CDR3 spells CASSRTYEQYF. The CDR3 DNA reads as TGTGCCAGCAGTAGGACGTACGAGCAGTACTTC.

This clone was found a few times. The V call is TRBV28, the J call TRBJ1-2; unclear D gene. V was shortened by 5 bases and J by 6 bases, with 19 bases between the two germline ends. This CDR3 region has 15 residues. Germline V lookup: CDR1 MDHEN, CDR2 SYDVKM. CDR3 in DNA: TGTGCCAGCAGTGGGTTTGGTCGTCGAACCCATGGCTACACCTTC. As protein: CASSGFGRRTHGYTF.

About this clone: Other nucleotide sequences from this sample produce the same CDR3. J is TRBJ1-5 and V is TRBV30; 7 bases are shared with TRBD1. Germline values: CDR1 GTSNPN, CDR2 SVGIG (reference sequence). The CDR3 loop spans 13 amino acids. V dropped 2 bases and J dropped 4; count of bases not matched to a gene: 2. The DNA for the CDR3 is TGTGCCTGGAGTTCAGGGGGGAATCAGCCCCAGCATTTT. It encodes CAWSSGGNQPQHF. The full variable domain, its missing parts supplied by reference TRBV30 and TRBJ1-5, is SQTIHQWPATLVQPVGSPLSLECTVEGTSNPNLYWYRQAAGRGLQLLFYSVGIGQISSEVPQNLSASRPQDRQFILSSKKLLLSDSGFYLCAWSSGGNQPQHFGDGTRLSIL.

This clone came up once. CDR3 protein: CASSRNDEQFF. Here the CDR3 DNA reads TGTGCCAGCAGTCGGAATGATGAGCAGTTCTTC. J is TRBJ2-1 and V is TRBV13; D unclear. CDR3 size: 11 residues. Germline CDR1 is PRHDT and CDR2 is FYEKMQ (reference sequence). V dropped 6 bases and J dropped 8 bases, with 8 bases sitting between them.

V is TRBV7-6 and J is TRBJ2-1; D remains ambiguous. Trimming shortened V by 3 bases and J by 7 bases, and 10 bases separated the two germline ends. Germline loops: CDR1 SGHVS, CDR2 FNYEAQ. The CDR3 covers 13 residues. The CDR3 spells CASSFRIGNEQFF. CDR3 DNA sequence: TGTGCCAGCAGCTTTAGAATAGGGAATGAGCAGTTCTTC. Full variable domain (missing parts from reference TRBV7-6 and TRBJ2-1): GAGVSQSPRYKVTKRGQDVALRCDPISGHVSLYWYRQALGQGPEFLTYFNYEAQQDKSGLPNDRFSAERPEGSISTLTIQRTEQRDSAMYRCASSFRIGNEQFFGPGTRLTVL.

This chain uses TRBV14 with TRBJ2-1, with a tentative D call TRBD2 (6 bases). Trimming cost V 4 bases and J 4 bases, with 11 bases left between them. The CDR3 is made up of 14 amino acids. Germline lookup yields CDR1 SGHDN and CDR2 FVKESK. The CDR3 spells CASSRLGGYNEQFF. DNA of the CDR3: TGTGCCAGCAGCCGCCTGGGGGGATACAATGAGCAGTTCTTC.

This clone occurred once. The rearrangement uses TRBV4-1 and TRBJ2-7, with D perhaps TRBD1 (5 bases). With 0 bases removed from V and 5 bases from J, the gap between germline ends came to 11 bases. Germline CDR1 is MGHRA and CDR2 is YSYEKL. The CDR3 is made up of 14 amino acids. CDR3 loop: CASSQDPRADEQYF. CDR3 DNA sequence: TGCGCCAGCAGCCAAGATCCCAGGGCCGACGAGCAGTACTTC.

This clone was detected only once. The chain joins TRBV28 to TRBJ2-7; unclear D gene. V dropped 2 bases and J dropped 5 bases, with 4 bases sitting between them. Germline V gene lookup returns CDR1 MDHEN and CDR2 SYDVKM. This CDR3 has 11 amino acids. CDR3 sequence (DNA): TGTGCCAGCAGTTTAGGGGACGAGCAGTACTTC. Its translation is CASSLGDEQYF.